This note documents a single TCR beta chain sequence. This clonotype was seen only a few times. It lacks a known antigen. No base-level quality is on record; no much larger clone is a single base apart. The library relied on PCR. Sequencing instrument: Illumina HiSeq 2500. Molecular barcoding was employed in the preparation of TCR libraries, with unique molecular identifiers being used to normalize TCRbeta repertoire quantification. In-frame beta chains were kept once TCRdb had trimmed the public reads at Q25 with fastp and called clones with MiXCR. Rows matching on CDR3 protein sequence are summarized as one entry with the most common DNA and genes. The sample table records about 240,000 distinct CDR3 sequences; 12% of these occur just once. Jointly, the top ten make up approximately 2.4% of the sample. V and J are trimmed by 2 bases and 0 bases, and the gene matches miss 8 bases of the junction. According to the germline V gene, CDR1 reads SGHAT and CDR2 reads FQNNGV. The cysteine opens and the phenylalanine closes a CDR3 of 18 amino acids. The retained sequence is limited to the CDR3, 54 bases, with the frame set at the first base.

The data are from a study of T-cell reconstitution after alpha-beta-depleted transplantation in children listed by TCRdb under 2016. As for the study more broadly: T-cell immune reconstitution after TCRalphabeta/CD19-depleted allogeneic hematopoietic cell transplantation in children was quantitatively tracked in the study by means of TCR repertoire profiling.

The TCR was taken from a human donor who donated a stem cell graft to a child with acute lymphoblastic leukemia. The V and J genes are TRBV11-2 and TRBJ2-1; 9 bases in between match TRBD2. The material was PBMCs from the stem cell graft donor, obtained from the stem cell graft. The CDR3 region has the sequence CASSLLAGGVSSYNEQFF. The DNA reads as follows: TGTGCCAGCAGCTTATTGGCGGGGGGGGTTAGCTCCTACAATGAGCAGTTCTTC. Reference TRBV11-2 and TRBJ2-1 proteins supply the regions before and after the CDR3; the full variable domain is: EAGVAQSPRYKIIEKRQSVAFWCNPISGHATLYWYQQILGQGPKLLIQFQNNGVVDDSQLPKDRFSAERLKGVDSTLKIQPAKLEDSAVYLCASSLLAGGVSSYNEQFFGPGTRLTVL.